This T cell receptor (beta chain) was sequenced for a study of T-cell memory formation after mild COVID-19. This clonotype was seen a few times. The antigen remains undetermined. Constant-segment-primed 5'RACE gave TCR alpha and TCR beta cDNA libraries with sample barcodes and UMIs. MiXCR was run by TCRdb on the 5' RACE reads, yielding one entry per CDR3 protein. The sample carries 190,000 or so distinct CDR3 sequences, around 21% recorded once. General observations from the study: Second-wave clones reaching peak frequency on day 37 lacked confirmed SARS-CoV-2 specificity. The appearance of some responding clones in pre-infection memory suggested that cross-reactive memory joined.

V lost 4 bases, J lost 4 bases, and 5 bases lay in between. CDR1 is LNHDA and CDR2 is SQIVND in the germline V gene (reference sequence). The CDR3 sequence is 11 residues long. The chain is built from TRBV19 and TRBJ2-7; D call uncertain. The clonotype originates from an adult woman who had mild COVID-19 (a few samples of this study predate the infection). Cell type and time point are not known. Sequences were obtained from PBMCs or a T cell subset sorted from them (not recorded which). CDR3 protein: CASSTPYEQYF. The CDR3 DNA reads TGTGCCAGTAGTACGCCATACGAGCAGTACTTC.